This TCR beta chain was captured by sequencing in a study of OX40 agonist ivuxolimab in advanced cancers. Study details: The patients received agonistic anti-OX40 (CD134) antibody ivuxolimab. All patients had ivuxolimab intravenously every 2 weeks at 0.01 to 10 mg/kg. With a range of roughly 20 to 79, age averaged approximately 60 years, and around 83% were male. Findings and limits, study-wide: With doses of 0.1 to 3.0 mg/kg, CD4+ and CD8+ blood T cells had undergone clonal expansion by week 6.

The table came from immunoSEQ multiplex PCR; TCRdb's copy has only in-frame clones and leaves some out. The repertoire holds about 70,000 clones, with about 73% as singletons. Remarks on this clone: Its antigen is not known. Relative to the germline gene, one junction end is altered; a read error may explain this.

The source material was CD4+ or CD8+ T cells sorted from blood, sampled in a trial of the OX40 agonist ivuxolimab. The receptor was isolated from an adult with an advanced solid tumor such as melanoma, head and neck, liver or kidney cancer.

The CDR3 sequence is CASSQDRHGYTF. In DNA form, the CDR3 reads TGCGCCAGCAGCCAAGATCGGCACGGCTACACCTTC. This rearrangement joins TRBV5-5 to TRBJ1-2; D ambiguous. The germline gives CDR1 SGHKS, CDR2 YYEKEE (reference sequence). This CDR3 spans 12 amino acids.